This T cell receptor (beta chain) stems from a study of Tregs in tolerant kidney transplant recipients. There are 16 residues in the CDR3. CDR1 LNHNV and CDR2 YYDKDF come from the germline V gene (reference sequence). Trimming removed 0 bases from V and 2 bases from J; junction bases left unmatched: 3. Some clones are missing from TCRdb's copy, which holds only in-frame ones; the method was immunoSEQ multiplex PCR. The sample consists of 90,000 to 150,000 clones, roughly nine tenths of them appearing once. The sample holds one count of this clone. The clonotype was recovered from a human donor in good health. The rearrangement joins TRBV15 to TRBJ2-1; 8 bases fit TRBD2. The sequenced material came from CD4+ T cells from blood. CDR3 sequence: CATSRERGLAYNEQFF. The CDR3 DNA follows: TGTGCCACCAGCAGAGAACGGGGACTAGCCTACAATGAGCAGTTCTTC.